This TCR beta chain derives from a study of T cell changes during pregnancy in multiple sclerosis. Libraries were prepared by immunoSEQ multiplex PCR; TCRdb keeps only in-frame clonotypes and omits some of them. In the table there are approximately 85,000 clones, over 90% of which are singletons. Germline CDR1 SGHVS, CDR2 FQNEAQ. The J segment lost 3 bases and the V segment lost 2 bases, leaving 11 bases of the junction unmatched. CDR3 length equals 17 residues. The sequence was collected from a female donor with multiple sclerosis, enrolled in a pregnancy study. Material: peripheral blood, obtained in the third trimester of pregnancy. The rearrangement joins TRBV7-8 to TRBJ2-7; 9 bases align to TRBD1. CDR3 bases: TGTGCCAGCAGCTTACGCGGTCCGGGACAGGGAAGCTACGAGCAGTACTTC. It translates to CASSLRGPGQGSYEQYF.